This T cell receptor beta chain was retrieved from a study of blood T cell repertoires in COVID-19. V lost 4 bases and J lost 1, with 14 bases in between. The CDR3 contains 15 residues. Per the germline V gene, CDR1 is SGHKS and CDR2 is YYEKEE (reference sequence). In the authors' methods: Estimated nucleated cell counts came from reference gene primer amplification. The data were produced by immunoSEQ multiplex PCR, yet TCRdb's version contains in-frame clones alone and is incomplete. V and J calls and clone size are as listed in that table; D and trimming were resolved from the DNA. The data show approximately 85,000 clones, around four fifths seen once.

The material sequenced was peripheral blood. The chain combines TRBV5-5 with TRBJ1-1, with TRBD1 as a possible D gene (6 bases). The receptor was derived from a human donor in a cohort sampled during active COVID-19. As DNA, the CDR3 is TGTGCCAGCAGCGCCATCGGGACATCGAACACTGAAGCTTTCTTT. The encoded protein is CASSAIGTSNTEAFF.